A single sample is the source of the 25 T cell receptor beta chains below, sequenced in a study of T cell responses to AZD1222 COVID-19 vaccine. The table came from immunoSEQ multiplex PCR; TCRdb's copy has only in-frame clones and leaves some out. The sample holds about 140,000 clones, 80% to 95% seen once. This specimen consisted of peripheral blood, obtained on day 0 of AZD1222 vaccination. These receptors were taken from an adult in good health.

The chain uses TRBV7-9 and TRBJ1-2; 9 positions match TRBD1. V lost 5 bases, J lost 4 bases, and 5 bases stayed unmatched. The germline V gene has CDR1 SEHNR and CDR2 FQNEAQ (reference sequence). The CDR3 contains 14 residues. The CDR3 DNA is TGTGCCAGCAGCGTCCTACAGGGGGCCTATGGCTACACCTTC. Its translation: CASSVLQGAYGYTF.

The rearrangement links TRBV28 to TRBJ2-1; the match to TRBD2 covers 13 bases. CDR3 length: 16 residues. Germline lookup yields CDR1 MDHEN and CDR2 SYDVKM. With 5 bases clipped from V and 5 bases from J, the junction kept 6 bases outside the gene matches. The CDR3 bases are TGTGCCAGCAGTGACCTACTAGCGGGAGGGGACAATGAGCAGTTCTTC. This translates into CASSDLLAGGDNEQFF.

This chain connects TRBV7-9 to TRBJ1-1, with no clear D. The CDR3 extends over 15 amino acids. Looked up from germline, CDR1 is SEHNR and CDR2 is FQNEAQ (reference sequence). Between the trimmed V and J ends, which lost 5 bases and 1 base, there was a span of 14 bases. The DNA for the CDR3 is TGTGCCAGCAGCCCAATTAACGGAGGGAACACTGAAGCTTTCTTT. This gives the protein CASSPINGGNTEAFF.

The rearrangement joins TRBV18 to TRBJ1-4; no firm D call. V was clipped by 3 bases and J by 8 bases, with 7 bases between them. Germline V gene sequence: CDR1 KGHSH, CDR2 LQKENI. This CDR3 has 12 residues. CDR3 region: CASSPTSEKLFF. The DNA of the CDR3 is TGTGCCAGCTCACCTACGTCGGAAAAACTGTTTTTT. Looking up the rest from reference TRBV18 and TRBJ1-4 gives the full variable domain: NAGVMQNPRHLVRRRGQEARLRCSPMKGHSHVYWYRQLPEEGLKFMVYLQKENIIDESGMPKERFSAEFPKEGPSILRIQQVVRGDSAAYFCASSPTSEKLFFGSGTQLSVL.

V and J are TRBV5-1 and TRBJ2-5; 7 bases match TRBD2. V trimming: 5 bases; J trimming: 5 bases; junction bases outside the gene matches: 9. Germline lookup yields CDR1 SGHRS and CDR2 YFSETQ. This CDR3 region has 14 residues. CDR3 protein: CASSPLAEGETQYF. CDR3 DNA sequence: TGCGCCAGCAGTCCTCTAGCGGAGGGGGAGACCCAGTACTTC.

The chain couples TRBV10-3 to TRBJ2-1; D gene unclear. Trimming cost V 0 bases and J 12 bases, with 6 bases left between them. The CDR3 is 11 residues long. The germline V gene has CDR1 ENHRY and CDR2 SYGVKD. In DNA, the CDR3 is TGTGCCATCAGTGAGTCCTGGGGGCAGTTCTTC. Translating gives CAISESWGQFF.

The chain has TRBV27 and TRBJ1-1; D not certain. V was pared by 8 bases and J by 6 bases, with 19 bases between. The CDR3 runs to 14 residues. Germline V gene data show CDR1 as MNHEY and CDR2 as SMNVEV (reference sequence). CDR3 loop: CASQRLGLKAEAFF. CDR3 in DNA: TGTGCCAGCCAGAGGTTGGGCCTCAAGGCTGAAGCTTTCTTT.

The chain employs TRBV5-6 and TRBJ2-7; 13 bases fit TRBD2. V lost 2 bases, J lost 5 bases, and 4 bases stayed unmatched. Germline V CDR1 and CDR2: SGHDT, YYEEEE. This CDR3 has 15 amino acids. DNA for the CDR3: TGTGCCAGCAGCTTTCGACTAGCGGGAGGTCACGAGCAGTACTTC. Translated: CASSFRLAGGHEQYF.

CDR3 sequence: CASSDLWQGSREKLFF. CDR3 bases: TGTGCCAGCAGCGACCTTTGGCAGGGCAGTAGGGAAAAACTGTTTTTT. V is TRBV6-4 and J is TRBJ1-4, with D perhaps matching TRBD1 (5 bases). The V end lost 6 bases, the J end lost 8 bases, and 22 bases lay between the germline ends. From germline, CDR1 is MRHNA and CDR2 SNTAGT. This CDR3 region has 16 residues.

The chain joins TRBV7-6 to TRBJ2-3, with D hard to call. V gave up 3 bases and J gave up 5 bases, with 3 bases separating them. This CDR3 is 11 amino acids long. Germline CDR1 SGHVS, CDR2 FNYEAQ. The CDR3 sequence is CASSFRDTQYF. The DNA of the CDR3 is TGTGCCAGCAGCTTTCGAGATACGCAGTATTTT.

The V call is TRBV21-1, the J call TRBJ2-5; TRBD1, the table's D call, lacks a check against the DNA. TRBV21-1 is designated a pseudogene. The length of the CDR3 is 15 residues. CDR3 bases: TGTGCCAGCAGCAGAGGGACAGGGTTATTAGAGACCCAGTACTTC. Translated: CASSRGTGLLETQYF.

This clone was picked up one time. The J gene is TRBJ1-1, the V gene TRBV9; D is unresolved. With 4 bases removed from V and 1 base from J, the gap between germline ends came to 11 bases. This CDR3 comprises 14 residues. Per the germline V gene, CDR1 is SGDLS and CDR2 is YYNGEE. CDR3 residues: CASSLTPENTEAFF. The CDR3 DNA reads as TGTGCCAGCAGCCTCACGCCGGAGAACACTGAAGCTTTCTTT.

This clone was seen just once. The V and J genes are TRBV7-2 and TRBJ2-5, with 9 bases matching TRBD2. This CDR3 contains 19 residues. Germline V lookup: CDR1 SGHTA, CDR2 FQGNSA. V trimming: 5 bases; J trimming: 2 bases; junction bases outside the gene matches: 18. CDR3 residues: CASSKNGWSSGGEQETQYF. DNA for the CDR3: TGTGCCAGCAGCAAAAACGGTTGGAGTAGCGGGGGAGAACAAGAGACCCAGTACTTC.

The rearrangement joins TRBV7-2 to TRBJ2-1; 10 bases fit TRBD2. CDR3 length equals 16 residues. Germline V gene sequence: CDR1 SGHTA, CDR2 FQGNSA. V shed 1 base, J shed 6 bases, and the junction held 6 bases outside the gene matches. This CDR3 reads CASSLVLLAGLNEQFF. CDR3 bases: TGTGCCAGCAGCTTAGTTTTACTAGCGGGGCTCAATGAGCAGTTCTTC.

The chain carries TRBV24-1 and TRBJ2-5, with D tentatively TRBD1 (7 bases). The CDR3 contains 14 residues. The germline V and J ends were trimmed by 6 bases and 5 bases, with 15 bases remaining between them. Germline V gene sequence: CDR1 KGHDR, CDR2 SFDVKD. CDR3 region: CATSHEGAGETQYF. CDR3 nucleotide sequence: TGTGCCACCAGTCATGAGGGGGCGGGGGAGACCCAGTACTTC.

In regard to this clone: Lacking the conserved final phenylalanine or tryptophan, this CDR3 likely reflects a read error. The limits of the CDR3 on the DNA are not certain, so only TCRdb's listed CDR3 is given. The V and J genes are TRBV2 and TRBJ2-7; the table's D call, TRBD2, was not checked against the DNA. From germline, CDR1 is SNHLY and CDR2 FYNNEI. The CDR3 is 13 residues long, ends included. CDR3 region: CASSETPGLPPKL.

The chain employs TRBV11-3 and TRBJ2-3; 12 bases line up with TRBD1. V lost 5 bases, J lost 2 bases, and 5 bases stayed unmatched. Germline lookup yields CDR1 SGHNT and CDR2 YENEEA. The CDR3 is made up of 16 amino acids. The CDR3 sequence is CASSLGGQGATDTQYF. In DNA, the CDR3 is TGTGCCAGCAGCCTCGGGGGACAGGGGGCCACAGATACGCAGTATTTT.

This sequence joins TRBV13 and TRBJ2-7, with TRBD2 matching over 10 bases. The V and J ends lost 4 bases and 3 bases, in that order; junction bases with no gene match: 18. This CDR3 is built from 19 residues. Germline V lookup: CDR1 PRHDT, CDR2 FYEKMQ (reference sequence). For the CDR3, the DNA is TGTGCCAGCAGCTCGAAGATCGGGACTAGCGAATCCCCCCACTACGAGCAGTACTTC. Amino acids: CASSSKIGTSESPHYEQYF.

This clone was observed a single time. The chain recombines TRBV6-6 with TRBJ2-1; 10 nucleotides agree with TRBD2. CDR3 length: 15 amino acids. CDR1 and CDR2 from the germline V gene are MNHNY and SVGAGI (reference sequence). With V trimmed by 5 bases and J by 2 bases, 3 bases remained unmatched. This CDR3 reads CASSQREGPYNEQFF. As DNA, the CDR3 is TGTGCCAGCAGTCAGCGGGAGGGCCCCTACAATGAGCAGTTCTTC.

V is TRBV11-2 and J is TRBJ1-3; D remains unclear. This CDR3 contains 13 residues. CDR1 SGHAT and CDR2 FQNNGV come from the germline V gene. V was cut by 3 bases and J by 2 bases, with 5 bases left in between. In nucleotides, the CDR3 is TGTGCCAGCAGCTTGGGCCCTGGAAACACCATATATTTT. Protein sequence: CASSLGPGNTIYF.

The chain employs TRBV2 and TRBJ1-4; D is possibly TRBD1 (6 bases). The CDR3 contains 15 residues. Per germline, CDR1 SNHLY and CDR2 FYNNEI. Trimming removed 4 bases from V and 8 bases from J, with 17 bases in between. The chain's CDR3 is CASSGGRSRMEKLFF. The CDR3, as DNA: TGTGCCAGCAGTGGGGGGCGATCGAGGATGGAAAAACTGTTTTTT.

The V call is TRBV28, the J call TRBJ1-1; the D gene is possibly TRBD1 (5 bases). The CDR3 is 12 amino acids. From germline, CDR1 is MDHEN and CDR2 SYDVKM. V was shortened by 10 bases and J by 0 bases, with 9 bases between the two germline ends. For the CDR3, the DNA is TGTGCCACCAAGACAGTGAACACTGAAGCTTTCTTT. Amino acids: CATKTVNTEAFF.

This chain connects TRBV14 to TRBJ1-3; no clear D. CDR1 and CDR2 from the germline V gene are SGHDN and FVKESK. Trimming took off 6 bases at V and 7 bases at J, with 10 bases between the two ends. The CDR3 runs to 12 residues. CDR3 in DNA: TGTGCCAGCAGTGCGCGTAGGAACACCATATATTTT. Its protein is CASSARRNTIYF.

The rearrangement joins TRBV6-2 or TRBV6-3 to TRBJ2-3, with a possible D match to TRBD2 (6 bases). Germline CDR1 is MNHEY and CDR2 is SVGEGT. This CDR3 is 19 amino acids long. With 0 bases removed from V and 9 bases from J, the gap between germline ends came to 28 bases. CDR3 residues: CASSYSSNMAGPAVGTQYF. DNA of the CDR3: TGTGCCAGCAGTTACTCGAGTAATATGGCGGGGCCCGCTGTAGGCACGCAGTATTTT.

The chain recombines TRBV6-2 or TRBV6-3 with TRBJ2-7; the D is unclear. Deletions cut 2 bases from V and 0 bases from J, with 8 bases between. Germline loops: CDR1 MNHEY, CDR2 SVGEGT. This CDR3 is built from 14 residues. CDR3 nucleotide sequence: TGTGCCAGCAGTTACGTCGGAAGCTCCTACGAGCAGTACTTC. It is translated as CASSYVGSSYEQYF.